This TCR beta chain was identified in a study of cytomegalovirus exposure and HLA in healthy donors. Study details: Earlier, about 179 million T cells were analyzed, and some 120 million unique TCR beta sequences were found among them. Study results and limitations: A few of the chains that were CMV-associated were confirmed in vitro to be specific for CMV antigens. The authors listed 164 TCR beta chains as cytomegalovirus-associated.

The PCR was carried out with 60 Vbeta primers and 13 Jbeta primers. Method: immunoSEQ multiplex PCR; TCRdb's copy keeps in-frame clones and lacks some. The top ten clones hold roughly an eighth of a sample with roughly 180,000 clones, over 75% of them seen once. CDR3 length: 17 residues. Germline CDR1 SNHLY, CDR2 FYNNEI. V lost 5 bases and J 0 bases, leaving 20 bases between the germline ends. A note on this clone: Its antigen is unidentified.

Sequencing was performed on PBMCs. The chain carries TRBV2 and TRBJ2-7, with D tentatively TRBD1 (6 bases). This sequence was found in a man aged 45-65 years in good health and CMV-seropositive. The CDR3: CASSSRGWVPSSYEQYV. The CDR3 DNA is TGTGCCAGCAGTTCCAGGGGTTGGGTCCCGAGCTCCTACGAGCAGTACGTC.